This T cell receptor (beta chain) was sequenced during a study of T-cell reconstitution after alpha-beta-depleted transplantation in children. This clonotype was picked up many times. The CDR3 extends over 14 amino acids. The V end was cut by 1 base, the J end by 6 bases, with 11 bases between. Preparing the TCRbeta library involved the use of unique molecular identifiers. MiXCR, run by TCRdb on the PCR reads, gives a single entry per CDR3 protein. This table has roughly 190,000 distinct CDR3 sequences, roughly 15% appearing once. The sequenced sample was PBMCs from the stem cell graft donor, obtained from the stem cell graft. The origin of this receptor is a human donor who donated a stem cell graft to a child with acute lymphoblastic leukemia. This sequence joins TRBV12-3 or TRBV12-4 and TRBJ2-3; D is possibly TRBD2 (5 bases). The CDR3 nucleotides are TGTGCCAGCAGTTTAGAGGGAGAAGGCGATACGCAGTATTTT. The encoded protein is CASSLEGEGDTQYF.